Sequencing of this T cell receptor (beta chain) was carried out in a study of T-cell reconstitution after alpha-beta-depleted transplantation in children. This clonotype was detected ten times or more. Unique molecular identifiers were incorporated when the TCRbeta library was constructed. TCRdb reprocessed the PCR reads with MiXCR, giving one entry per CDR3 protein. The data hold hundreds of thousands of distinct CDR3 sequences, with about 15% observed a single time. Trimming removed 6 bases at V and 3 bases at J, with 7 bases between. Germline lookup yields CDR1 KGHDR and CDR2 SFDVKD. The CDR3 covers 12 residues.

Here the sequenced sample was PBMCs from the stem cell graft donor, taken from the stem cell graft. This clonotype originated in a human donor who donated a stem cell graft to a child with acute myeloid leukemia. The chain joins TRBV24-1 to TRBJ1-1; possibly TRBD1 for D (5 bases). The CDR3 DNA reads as TGTGCCACCAGTCAGGGATACACTGAAGCTTTCTTT. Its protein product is CATSQGYTEAFF.